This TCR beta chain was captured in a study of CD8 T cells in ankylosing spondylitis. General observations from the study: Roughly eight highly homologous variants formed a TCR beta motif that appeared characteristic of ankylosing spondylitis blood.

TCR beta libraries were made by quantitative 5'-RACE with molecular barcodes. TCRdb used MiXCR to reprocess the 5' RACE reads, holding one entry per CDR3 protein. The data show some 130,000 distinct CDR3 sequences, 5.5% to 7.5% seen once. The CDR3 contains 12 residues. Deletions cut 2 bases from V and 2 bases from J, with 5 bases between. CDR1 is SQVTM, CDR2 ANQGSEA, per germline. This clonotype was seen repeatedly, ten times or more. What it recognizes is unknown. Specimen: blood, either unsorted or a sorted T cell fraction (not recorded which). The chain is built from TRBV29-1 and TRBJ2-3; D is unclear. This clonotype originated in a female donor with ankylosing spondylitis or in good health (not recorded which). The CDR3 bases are TGCAGCGTTGAAATGGTCACAGATACGCAGTATTTT. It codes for CSVEMVTDTQYF.